This T cell receptor beta chain is drawn from a study of CD8 T cells in Susac syndrome. TEMRA cells were enriched by FACS, while CD8+ and CD4+ T cells were obtained through a negative isolation that was performed magnetically. RNA, at about 0.5 to 1 ug, was reverse transcribed with random hexamers. TCRdb re-analysed the immunoSEQ multiplex PCR reads in MiXCR, keeping a single row per CDR3 protein. The top ten clones hold 0.18% of a sample with about 140,000 distinct CDR3 sequences, over 90% of them seen once. This CDR3 comprises 16 residues. V was clipped by 10 bases and J by 3 bases, with 22 bases between them. CDR1 and CDR2 from the germline V gene are MNHNS and SASEGT.

Sequencing was carried out using CD8+ T cells from PBMCs. This sequence originates from a human donor with Susac syndrome. The chain combines TRBV6-1 with TRBJ1-5; perhaps TRBD1 as D (5 bases). The CDR3 DNA sequence: TGTGCCATCGAAGAGGGGCCGGGGCAGTACAATCAGCCCCAGCATTTT. Its protein product is CAIEEGPGQYNQPQHF.